Shown below are 8 T cell receptor beta chains from a single sample sequenced in a study of cytomegalovirus exposure and HLA in healthy donors (dated by TCRdb to between 2016 and 2019). The library relied on the immunoSEQ multiplex PCR assay. Sourced from immuneACCESS, this table was stored by TCRdb with only in-frame sequences that have V and J called. A share of the clones is absent; for the studies checked, an unresolved V gene accounts for under half, and the remainder has no known explanation. The sample contains 200,000 to 250,000 clones, around 86% of them found a single time. The ten largest clones represent approximately 2% of the sample. The sample comprised PBMCs. These receptors all come from a woman aged 18-29 years in good health and CMV-seropositive.

This chain uses TRBV29-1 with TRBJ1-5; D is ambiguous. Germline values: CDR1 SQVTM, CDR2 ANQGSEA. The CDR3 has 13 amino acids. Trimming removed 2 bases at V and 5 bases at J, with 10 bases between. CDR3 protein: CSVETGEDQPQHF. The CDR3 DNA follows: TGCAGCGTTGAAACGGGTGAGGATCAGCCCCAGCATTTT.

The CDR3 nucleotides read TGTGCCAGCAGCTTTAAAGGACTTTCCTACGAGCAGTACTTC. The encoded protein is CASSFKGLSYEQYF. The chain joins TRBV7-9 to TRBJ2-7; a weak D match, TRBD2 (5 bases). Germline values: CDR1 SEHNR, CDR2 FQNEAQ (reference sequence). The CDR3 spans 14 residues. V was cut by 3 bases and J by 1 base, with 10 bases left in between.

This chain connects TRBV27 to TRBJ2-1; 8 bases match TRBD2. This CDR3 contains 16 residues. Germline V gene data show CDR1 as MNHEY and CDR2 as SMNVEV (reference sequence). The junction had 15 bases not matched to a gene; V was cut back by 10 bases and J by 4 bases. The CDR3 DNA is TGTGCCACCCGAGGTTCACTAGCGGTTAATTACAATGAGCAGTTCTTC. Its protein product is CATRGSLAVNYNEQFF.

A single count supports this clone. This chain uses TRBV5-4 with TRBJ2-1, with 7 bases matching TRBD2. Trimming removed 6 bases from V and 7 bases from J; junction bases left unmatched: 10. Germline V gives CDR1 SGHNT, CDR2 YYREEE (reference sequence). The CDR3 sequence is 14 residues long. In DNA form, the CDR3 reads TGTGCCAGCAACCTTGGGAGGGCGGGGAATGAGCAGTTCTTC. As protein: CASNLGRAGNEQFF.

The CDR3 loop is CASSLDSGSPNEQFF. The CDR3 coding sequence is TGTGCCAGCAGCTTAGATAGCGGGAGCCCCAATGAGCAGTTCTTC. The gene calls are TRBV11-3 and TRBJ2-1; TRBD2 matches at 9 bases. Germline-derived CDR1 and CDR2 are SGHNT and YENEEA. V shed 0 bases, J shed 6 bases, and the junction held 3 bases outside the gene matches. CDR3 length equals 15 residues.

The CDR3 reads CASSLVAGTDTQYF. The CDR3 nucleotides are TGTGCCAGCAGCTTAGTAGCGGGCACAGATACGCAGTATTTT. The chain recombines TRBV7-9 with TRBJ2-3; D may be TRBD2 (6 bases). Trimming removed 1 base from V and 1 base from J, with 6 bases in between. The CDR3 contains 14 residues. Per germline, CDR1 SEHNR and CDR2 FQNEAQ (reference sequence).

V usage is TRBV27 and J usage is TRBJ2-5; D is perhaps TRBD2 (6 bases). CDR3 size: 13 residues. The germline CDR1 and CDR2 sequences are MNHEY and SMNVEV (reference sequence). Trimming removed 5 bases at V and 2 bases at J, with 9 bases between. The CDR3 protein is CASSTRGQETQYF. CDR3 bases: TGTGCCAGCAGTACCCGGGGGCAAGAGACCCAGTACTTC.

This chain joins TRBV28 and TRBJ2-3; the match to TRBD1 covers 10 bases. This CDR3 comprises 21 residues. V lost 7 bases to trimming and J lost 2 bases; unmatched junction nucleotides: 24. Per the germline V gene, CDR1 is MDHEN and CDR2 is SYDVKM. As DNA, the CDR3 is TGTGCCAGCACCTTTCTAGTAGGGACAGGGGTAAGAGGAACCTTCACAGATACGCAGTATTTT. It is translated as CASTFLVGTGVRGTFTDTQYF.